The clone carrying this T cell receptor (beta chain) was found once. These data are taken from a study of OX40 agonist ivuxolimab in advanced cancers. The CDR3 runs to 16 residues. With 1 base removed from V and 1 base from J, the gap between germline ends came to 11 bases. Germline loops: CDR1 SGHTA, CDR2 FQGNSA. The assay was immunoSEQ multiplex PCR, and TCRdb's table has in-frame clones only and misses some. The table shows 60,000 or so clones, with 87% occurring only once. This TCR came from an adult with an advanced solid tumor such as melanoma, head and neck, liver or kidney cancer. The chain links TRBV7-2 to TRBJ1-5; a possible D gene is TRBD1 (5 bases). Sequenced material: CD4+ or CD8+ T cells sorted from blood, taken in a trial of the OX40 agonist ivuxolimab. CDR3 DNA: TGTGCCAGCAGCTTAGGGGCGGGGCGCAGCAATCAGCCCCAGCATTTT. Translating it yields CASSLGAGRSNQPQHF.